The rows below give T cell receptor beta chains drawn from one sample of a study of shared clonotypes between healthy human individuals. Clones were sequenced by immunoSEQ multiplex PCR, and TCRdb holds only the in-frame ones, with some missing. The repertoire has about 2 million clones, roughly 95% of them found once; the top ten carry 1.2%. Sequenced: naive CD8+ T cells sorted from blood. All receptors come from a man aged 18-30 years in good health. Both conserved end residues are part of each CDR3. Each record gives: CDR3 protein, CDR3 DNA, J gene, clone size, D gene, V gene. A D gene is named only where the DNA matches it firmly. Where a row states a size, it is once, few, many or the class of an expanded clone; other rows omit it.

CASSQDPAGTYNEQFF,TGCGCCAGCAGCCAAGATCCGGCAGGTACATACAATGAGCAGTTCTTC,TRBJ2-1,.,.,TRBV4-1
CAWRGLADQETQYF,TGTGCCTGGAGGGGACTAGCGGACCAAGAGACCCAGTACTTC,TRBJ2-5,.,TRBD2,TRBV30
CATLGGVSTEAFF,TGTGCAACTCTTGGAGGGGTTTCCACTGAAGCTTTCTTT,TRBJ1-1,.,.,TRBV7-9
CASSAEYNEQFF,TGTGCCAGTAGTGCTGAATACAATGAGCAGTTCTTC,TRBJ2-1,.,.,TRBV19
CASSPRREIHNEQFF,TGTGCCAGCTCACCAAGGCGGGAGATCCACAATGAGCAGTTCTTC,TRBJ2-1,once,TRBD2,TRBV18
CASSVGLAGTYEQYF,TGTGCCAGCAGCGTAGGACTAGCGGGAACCTACGAGCAGTACTTC,TRBJ2-7,.,TRBD2,TRBV9
CASSLEGGSDTQYF,TGCGCCAGCAGCTTGGAGGGGGGATCAGATACGCAGTATTTT,TRBJ2-3,.,.,TRBV5-1
CASSLQVGVAKNIQYF,TGTGCCAGCAGTCTACAGGTTGGAGTCGCCAAAAACATTCAGTACTTC,TRBJ2-4,.,.,TRBV28
CASSEALREQFF,TGTGCCAGCAGTGAGGCTCTTCGAGAGCAGTTCTTC,TRBJ2-1,.,.,TRBV6-1
CASSSYTYEQYF,TGTGCCAGCAGCTCCTATACCTACGAGCAGTACTTC,TRBJ2-7,.,.,TRBV5-6
CASSPVATSSYEQYF,TGTGCCAGCAGCCCGGTGGCTACTAGCTCCTACGAGCAGTACTTC,TRBJ2-7,.,.,TRBV5-6
CASSSEPLGGRAQETQYF,TGTGCCAGTAGTTCCGAACCCCTGGGCGGGAGGGCTCAAGAGACCCAGTACTTC,TRBJ2-5,.,TRBD2,TRBV19
CASSVGQGITHEQYF,TGTGCCAGCAGTGTCGGACAGGGGATTACCCACGAGCAGTACTTC,TRBJ2-7,.,TRBD1,TRBV28
CASSFLAPDRVSEQFF,TGTGCCAGCAGTTTCCTAGCACCCGACAGGGTGAGTGAGCAGTTCTTC,TRBJ2-1,.,TRBD1,TRBV28
CASSESAVTNYGYTF,TGTGCCAGCAGTGAATCGGCAGTAACTAACTATGGCTACACCTTC,TRBJ1-2,.,.,TRBV2
CASSWLEGNEKLFF,TGTGCCAGCAGTTGGTTAGAGGGGAATGAAAAACTGTTTTTT,TRBJ1-4,.,.,TRBV6-6
CASSLVVGGRINTEAFF,TGTGCCAGCAGCTTAGTAGTGGGGGGAAGGATCAACACTGAAGCTTTCTTT,TRBJ1-1,.,.,TRBV7-9
CASSLLAGTDQETQYF,TGTGCCAGCAGCTTGCTTGCAGGGACGGACCAAGAGACCCAGTACTTC,TRBJ2-5,.,.,TRBV5-6
CAREYREVSGYTF,TGTGCCCGCGAGTACAGGGAAGTGAGTGGCTACACCTTC,TRBJ1-2,few,.,TRBV2
CASSQGLAGVSIQYF,TGCGCCAGCAGCCAAGGACTAGCGGGAGTGAGCATTCAGTACTTC,TRBJ2-4,.,TRBD2,TRBV4-3
CASSLGRVLGQTF,TGTGCCAGCAGCTTAGGTCGGGTCTTGGGACAAACTTTT,TRBJ1-3,few,.,TRBV7-9
CASRQYRGPDEKLFF,TGTGCCAGCAGGCAATACAGGGGGCCGGATGAAAAACTGTTTTTT,TRBJ1-4,.,TRBD1,TRBV2
CASSLGRRAYEQYF,TGTGCCAGCAGCTTAGGGCGCAGGGCCTACGAGCAGTACTTC,TRBJ2-7,.,.,TRBV7-6
CASSASGHSGANVLTF,TGTGCCAGCAGCGCCTCAGGGCACTCTGGGGCCAACGTCCTGACTTTC,TRBJ2-6,.,.,TRBV9
CASSSPGGEETQYF,TGTGCCAGCAGCTCTCCAGGAGGGGAAGAGACCCAGTACTTC,TRBJ2-5,once,.,TRBV7-9
CASSDPSGSKYF,TGTGCCAGCAGTGACCCAAGCGGGAGCAAGTACTTC,TRBJ2-7,.,TRBD2,TRBV2
CSVEYSSYEQYF,TGCAGCGTTGAATACAGTTCCTACGAGCAGTACTTC,TRBJ2-7,.,.,TRBV29-1
CASSESIPHISSTDTQYF,TGTGCCAGCAGTGAGAGCATTCCCCATATCTCTAGCACAGATACGCAGTATTTT,TRBJ2-3,once,.,TRBV2
CASSLGLVETQYF,TGTGCCAGCAGCTTGGGCCTGGTAGAGACCCAGTACTTC,TRBJ2-5,.,.,TRBV5-4
CASSLTGAGTNEKLFF,TGTGCCAGCAGTTTAACGGGGGCGGGAACTAATGAAAAACTGTTTTTT,TRBJ1-4,.,.,TRBV28
CASSLEGPFSYNSPLHF,TGTGCCAGCAGCTTAGAGGGACCTTTCTCCTATAATTCACCCCTCCACTTT,TRBJ1-6,once,.,TRBV11-2
CAWTLGQGLNSPLHF,TGTGCCTGGACCCTGGGACAGGGCCTTAATTCACCCCTCCACTTT,TRBJ1-6,few,TRBD1,TRBV30
CASSPGKWGYGYTF,TGTGCCAGCAGTCCCGGGAAATGGGGGTATGGCTACACCTTC,TRBJ1-2,few,.,TRBV6-5
CAWLGRSYEQFF,TGTGCCTGGCTTGGGCGATCCTATGAGCAGTTCTTC,TRBJ2-1,once,.,TRBV30
CASSIDPDMNTEAFF,TGTGCCAGTAGTATAGATCCGGATATGAACACTGAAGCTTTCTTT,TRBJ1-1,.,.,TRBV19
CASSIKVAGELFF,TGTGCCAGCAGCATAAAGGTGGCCGGGGAGCTGTTTTTT,TRBJ2-2,once,.,TRBV7-6
CASSPRDSVVEQYF,TGTGCCAGCAGCCCGAGGGACAGTGTCGTCGAGCAGTACTTC,TRBJ2-7,.,TRBD1,TRBV9
CASSGTGELFF,TGTGCCAGTAGTGGTACTGGGGAGCTGTTTTTT,TRBJ2-2,.,.,TRBV19